This T cell receptor beta chain was documented in a study of blood T cell repertoires in COVID-19 (dated by TCRdb to 2020 to 2022). General notes on the study: Collaborator samples came from the United States, Italy and Spain and covered acute and convalescent phases of COVID-19. The repertoires were made available in a free public database intended to serve as a resource for research on the immune response to SARS-CoV-2. Nearly every sample came with metadata listing a de-identified subject ID, COVID-19 status, age in years and sex. Where available, HLA class I and class II types were obtained from metadata supplied by the sample provider rather than from assay-based typing. Subjects who had been exposed to COVID-19, were actively infected with it, or had recovered from it provided the deeply sampled blood TCRbeta repertoires that made up the dataset. The prospective study material was composed of cDNA or gDNA derived from T cells, B-cell-depleted T cells, or PBMCs. The samples were drawn from the first 160 participants of the ongoing ImmuneRACE study and from roughly 1,300 subjects provided by 6 global collaborators.

A note on this clone: Its recognized antigen is unknown. It has no much larger one-base neighbor in the sample; base qualities were not kept.

Enrolling through a virtual design, the prospective study's participants ranged in age from roughly 18 to 89 years and lived across some 23 United States geographic areas. Cohort assignment in the prospective study relied on participant-reported clinical history from a screening survey and a study questionnaire. Mobile phlebotomists in the prospective study collected whole blood, serum and a nasopharyngeal or oropharyngeal swab from every participant. Participants in the prospective study had the option to provide additional blood draws and questionnaires over a roughly 2-month period. Before DNA extraction, blood samples from the prospective study were shipped at room temperature or frozen. The immunoSEQ Assay, a bias-controlled multiplex PCR, was used to amplify TCRbeta CDR3 regions from genomic DNA. Regarding the original processing steps: The number of nucleated cells in each sample was estimated by amplification of reference gene primers within the assay. To quantify the absolute abundance of each unique TCRbeta CDR3 rearrangement, sequence reads were collapsed and filtered. Productive Simpson clonality was computed per sample as the square root of Simpson's diversity index over productive rearrangements. TCRdb stores this immuneACCESS table with in-frame sequences only. Part of the clones is absent; in the studies checked, under half of the shortfall reflects unresolved V genes, and no reason is known for the rest. V and J calls and clone size come straight from that table; D and trimming were deduced from the DNA. The sample table lists about 230,000 clones, about 90% of them with a count of one. The top ten clonotypes cover around 4% of the sample.

General findings and caveats noted by the study authors: The quantity of clinical and demographic metadata differed by source and by participant and was supplied without curation.

Trimming costs V 7 bases and J 2 bases, and their ends lie 8 bases apart. The CDR3 holds 12 amino acids from the cysteine to the phenylalanine. CDR3 DNA is the only sequence kept; it has 36 bases, read in frame from the first base. Recombination connected TRBV12-3 or TRBV12-4 to TRBJ1-2, with the D gene not clear enough to name. Sequenced input: PBMCs or T cells enriched from blood (not recorded which). This TCR derives from a woman younger than 45 with acute COVID-19. The DNA sequence is given as TGTGCCAGCACACAGTCAAACTATGGCTACACCTTC. Translated, it gives CASTQSNYGYTF.